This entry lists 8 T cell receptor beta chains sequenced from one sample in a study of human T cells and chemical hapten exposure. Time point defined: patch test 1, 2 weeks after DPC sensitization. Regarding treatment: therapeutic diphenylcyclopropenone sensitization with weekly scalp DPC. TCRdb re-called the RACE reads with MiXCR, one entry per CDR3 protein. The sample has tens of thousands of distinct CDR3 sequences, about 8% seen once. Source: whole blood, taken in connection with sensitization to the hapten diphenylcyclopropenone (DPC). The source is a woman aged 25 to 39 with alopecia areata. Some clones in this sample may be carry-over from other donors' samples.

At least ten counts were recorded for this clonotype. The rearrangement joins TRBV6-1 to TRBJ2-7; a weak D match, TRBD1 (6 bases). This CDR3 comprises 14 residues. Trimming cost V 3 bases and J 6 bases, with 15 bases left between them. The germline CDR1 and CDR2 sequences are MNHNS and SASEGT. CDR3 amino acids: CASSDRDMSGEQYF. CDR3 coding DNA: TGTGCCAGCAGTGATAGGGACATGTCGGGCGAGCAGTACTTC.

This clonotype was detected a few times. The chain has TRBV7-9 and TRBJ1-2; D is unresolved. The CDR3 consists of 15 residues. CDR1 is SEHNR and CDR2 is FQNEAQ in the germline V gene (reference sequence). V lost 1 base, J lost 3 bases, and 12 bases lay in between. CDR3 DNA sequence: TGTGCCAGCAGCTTAGAACGGGCGGCCGACTATGGCTACACCTTC. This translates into CASSLERAADYGYTF.

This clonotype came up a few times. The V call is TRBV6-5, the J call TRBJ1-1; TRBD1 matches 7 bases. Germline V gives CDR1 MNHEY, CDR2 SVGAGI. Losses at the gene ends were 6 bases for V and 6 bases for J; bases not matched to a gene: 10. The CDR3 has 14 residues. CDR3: CASRPTTGRPEAFF. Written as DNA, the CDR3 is TGTGCCAGCAGACCGACGACAGGGAGGCCTGAAGCTTTCTTT.

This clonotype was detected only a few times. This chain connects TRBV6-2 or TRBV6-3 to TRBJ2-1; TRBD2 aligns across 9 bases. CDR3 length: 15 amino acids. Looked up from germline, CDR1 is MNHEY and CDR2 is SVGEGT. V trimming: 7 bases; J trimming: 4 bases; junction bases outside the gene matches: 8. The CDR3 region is CASKSAGGQYNEQFF. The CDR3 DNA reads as TGTGCCAGCAAATCAGCGGGGGGCCAGTACAATGAGCAGTTCTTC.

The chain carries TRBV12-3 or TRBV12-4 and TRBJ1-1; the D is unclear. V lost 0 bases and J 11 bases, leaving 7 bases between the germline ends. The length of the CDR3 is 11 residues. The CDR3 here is CASSLALLAFF. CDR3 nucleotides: TGTGCCAGCAGTTTAGCCCTGTTGGCTTTCTTT.

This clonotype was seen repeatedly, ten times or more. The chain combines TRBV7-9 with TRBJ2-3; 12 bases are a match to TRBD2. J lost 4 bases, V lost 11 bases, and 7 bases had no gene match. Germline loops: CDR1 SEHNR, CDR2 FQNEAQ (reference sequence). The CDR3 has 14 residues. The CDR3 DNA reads TGTGCCGGGAGGACTAGCGGGGTTGCAGATACGCAGTATTTT. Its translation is CAGRTSGVADTQYF.

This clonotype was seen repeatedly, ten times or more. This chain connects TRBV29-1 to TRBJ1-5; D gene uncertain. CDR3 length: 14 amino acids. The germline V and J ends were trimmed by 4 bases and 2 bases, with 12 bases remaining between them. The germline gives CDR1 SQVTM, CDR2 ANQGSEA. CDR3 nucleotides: TGCAGCGTTGCAGACGTAGAGGGCAATCAGCCCCAGCATTTT. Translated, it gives CSVADVEGNQPQHF. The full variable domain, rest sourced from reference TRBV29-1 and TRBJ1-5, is SAVISQKPSRDICQRGTSLTIQCQVDSQVTMMFWYRQQPGQSLTLIATANQGSEATYESGFVIDKFPISRPNLTFSTLTVSNMSPEDSSIYLCSVADVEGNQPQHFGDGTRLSIL.

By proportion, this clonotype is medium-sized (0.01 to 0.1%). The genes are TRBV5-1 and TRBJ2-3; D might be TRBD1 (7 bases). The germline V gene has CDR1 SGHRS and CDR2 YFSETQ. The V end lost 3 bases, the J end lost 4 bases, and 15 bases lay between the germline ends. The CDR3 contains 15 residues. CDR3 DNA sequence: TGCGCCAGCAGCTCCAGACAGGGAGGCCCAGATACGCAGTATTTT. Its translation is CASSSRQGGPDTQYF.